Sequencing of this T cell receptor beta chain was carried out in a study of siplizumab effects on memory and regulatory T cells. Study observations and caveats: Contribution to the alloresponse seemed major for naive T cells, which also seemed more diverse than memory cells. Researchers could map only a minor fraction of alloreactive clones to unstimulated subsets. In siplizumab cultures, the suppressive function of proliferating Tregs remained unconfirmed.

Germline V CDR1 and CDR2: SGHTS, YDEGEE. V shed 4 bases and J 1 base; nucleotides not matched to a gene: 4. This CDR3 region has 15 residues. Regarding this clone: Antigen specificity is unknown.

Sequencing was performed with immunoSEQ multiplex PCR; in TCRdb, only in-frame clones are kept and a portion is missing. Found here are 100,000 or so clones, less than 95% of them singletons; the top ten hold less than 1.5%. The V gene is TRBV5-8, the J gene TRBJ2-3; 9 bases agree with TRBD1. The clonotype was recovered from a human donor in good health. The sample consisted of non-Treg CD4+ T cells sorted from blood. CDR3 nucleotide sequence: TGTGCCAGCAGCATCGGACAGGGGCGCACAGATACGCAGTATTTT. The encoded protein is CASSIGQGRTDTQYF.